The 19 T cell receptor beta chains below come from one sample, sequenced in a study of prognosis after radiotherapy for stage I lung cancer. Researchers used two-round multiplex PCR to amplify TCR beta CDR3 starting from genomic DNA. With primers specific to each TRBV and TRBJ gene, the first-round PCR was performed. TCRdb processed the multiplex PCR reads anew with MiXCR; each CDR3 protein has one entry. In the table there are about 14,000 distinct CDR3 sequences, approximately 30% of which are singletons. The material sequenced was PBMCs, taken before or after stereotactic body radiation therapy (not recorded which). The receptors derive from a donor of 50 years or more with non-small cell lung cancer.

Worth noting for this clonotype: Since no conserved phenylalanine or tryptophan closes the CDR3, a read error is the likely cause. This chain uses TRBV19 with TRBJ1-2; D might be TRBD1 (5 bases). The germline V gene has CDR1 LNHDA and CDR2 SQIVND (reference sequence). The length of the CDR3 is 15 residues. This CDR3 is CVSSTLTPGRYGYTY. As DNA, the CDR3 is TGTGTCAGTAGTACCCTCACGCCAGGGAGATATGGCTACACCTAC.

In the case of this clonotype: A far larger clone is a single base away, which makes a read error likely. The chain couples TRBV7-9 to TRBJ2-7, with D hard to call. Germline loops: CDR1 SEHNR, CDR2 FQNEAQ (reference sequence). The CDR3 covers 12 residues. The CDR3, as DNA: TGTGCCAGCATCTTATCCTCATACGAGCAGTACTTC. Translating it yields CASILSSYEQYF.

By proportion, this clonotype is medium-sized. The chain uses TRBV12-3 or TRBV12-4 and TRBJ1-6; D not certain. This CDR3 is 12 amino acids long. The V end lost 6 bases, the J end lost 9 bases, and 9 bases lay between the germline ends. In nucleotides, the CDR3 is TGTGCCAGCAGCGCCGGGGTTTCACCCCTCCACTTT. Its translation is CASSAGVSPLHF.

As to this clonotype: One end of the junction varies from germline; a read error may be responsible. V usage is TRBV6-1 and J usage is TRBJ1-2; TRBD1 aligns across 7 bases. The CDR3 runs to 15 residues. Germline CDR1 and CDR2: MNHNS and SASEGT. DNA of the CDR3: TGTGCCAGCAGCTCATTAGGTACAGGGGACTATGGCTACGCCTTC. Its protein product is CASSSLGTGDYGYAF.

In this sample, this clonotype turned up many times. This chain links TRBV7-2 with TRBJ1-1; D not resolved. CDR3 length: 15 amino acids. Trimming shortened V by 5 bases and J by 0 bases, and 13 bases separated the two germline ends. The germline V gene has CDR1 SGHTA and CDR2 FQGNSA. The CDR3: CASSPGVGVNTEAFF. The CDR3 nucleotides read TGTGCCAGCAGCCCCGGGGTCGGGGTGAACACTGAAGCTTTCTTT.

The chain's CDR3 is CAIQVGRGHSPLHF. Written as DNA, the CDR3 is TGCGCCATCCAAGTCGGCCGGGGCCATTCACCCCTCCACTTT. V is TRBV4-1 and J is TRBJ1-6, with D possibly being TRBD1 (5 bases). The CDR3 totals 14 residues. The V end was cut by 10 bases, the J end by 8 bases, with 18 bases between. Germline V gives CDR1 MGHRA, CDR2 YSYEKL.

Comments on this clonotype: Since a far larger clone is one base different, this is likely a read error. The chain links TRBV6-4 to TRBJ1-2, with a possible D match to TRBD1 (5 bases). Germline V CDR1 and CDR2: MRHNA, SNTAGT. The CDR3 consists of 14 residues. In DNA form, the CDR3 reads TGTGCCAGCAGTCCGTCTGGAGGGGACTATTGCTACACCTTC. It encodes CASSPSGGDYCYTF.

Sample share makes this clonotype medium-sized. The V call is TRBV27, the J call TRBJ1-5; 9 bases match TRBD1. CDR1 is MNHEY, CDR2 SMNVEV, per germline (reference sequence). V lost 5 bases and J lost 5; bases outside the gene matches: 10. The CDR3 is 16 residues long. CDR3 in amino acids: CASSPGGDRAHQPQHF. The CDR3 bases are TGTGCCAGCAGTCCAGGCGGGGACAGGGCCCATCAGCCCCAGCATTTT.

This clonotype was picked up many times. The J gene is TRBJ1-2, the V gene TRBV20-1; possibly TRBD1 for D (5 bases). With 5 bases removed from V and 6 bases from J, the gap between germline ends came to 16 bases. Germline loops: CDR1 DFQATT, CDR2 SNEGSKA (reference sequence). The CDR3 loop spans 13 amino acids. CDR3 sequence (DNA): TGCAGTGCTCATACTAACTTGGGGGATGGCTACACCTTC. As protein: CSAHTNLGDGYTF.

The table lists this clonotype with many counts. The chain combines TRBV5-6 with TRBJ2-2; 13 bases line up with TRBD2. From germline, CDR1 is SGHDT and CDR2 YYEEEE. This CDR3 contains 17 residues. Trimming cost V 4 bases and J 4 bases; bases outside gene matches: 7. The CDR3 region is CASSQWTSGSLTGELFF. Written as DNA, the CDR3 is TGTGCCAGCAGCCAATGGACTAGCGGGAGTCTCACCGGGGAGCTGTTTTTT.

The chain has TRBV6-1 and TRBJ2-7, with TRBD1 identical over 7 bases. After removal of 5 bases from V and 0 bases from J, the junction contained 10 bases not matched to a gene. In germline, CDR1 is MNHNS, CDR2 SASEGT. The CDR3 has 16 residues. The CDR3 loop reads CASSPRRTGVSYEQYF. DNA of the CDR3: TGTGCCAGCAGTCCACGAAGGACAGGCGTCTCCTACGAGCAGTACTTC.

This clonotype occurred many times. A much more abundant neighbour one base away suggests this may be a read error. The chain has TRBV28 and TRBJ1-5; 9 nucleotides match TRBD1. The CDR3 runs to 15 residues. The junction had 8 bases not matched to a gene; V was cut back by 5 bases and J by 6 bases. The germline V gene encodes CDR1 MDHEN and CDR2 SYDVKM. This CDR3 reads CASSRPGQGLQPQHF. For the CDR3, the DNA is TGTGCCAGCAGTCGCCCCGGACAGGGGCTTCAGCCCCAGCATTTT.

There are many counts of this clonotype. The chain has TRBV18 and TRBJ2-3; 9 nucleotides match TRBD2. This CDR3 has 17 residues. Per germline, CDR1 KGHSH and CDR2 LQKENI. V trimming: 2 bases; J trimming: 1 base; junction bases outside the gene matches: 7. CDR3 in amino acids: CASSPTAGGPGTDTQYF. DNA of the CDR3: TGTGCCAGCTCACCAACGGCGGGAGGGCCGGGCACAGATACGCAGTATTTT.

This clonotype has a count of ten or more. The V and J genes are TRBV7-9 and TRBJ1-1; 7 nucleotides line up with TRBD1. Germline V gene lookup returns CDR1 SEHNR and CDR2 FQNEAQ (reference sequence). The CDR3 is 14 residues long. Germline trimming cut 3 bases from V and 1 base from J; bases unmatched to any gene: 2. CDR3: CASSLRQGNTEAFF. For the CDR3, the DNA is TGTGCCAGCAGCTTGCGACAGGGGAACACTGAAGCTTTCTTT.

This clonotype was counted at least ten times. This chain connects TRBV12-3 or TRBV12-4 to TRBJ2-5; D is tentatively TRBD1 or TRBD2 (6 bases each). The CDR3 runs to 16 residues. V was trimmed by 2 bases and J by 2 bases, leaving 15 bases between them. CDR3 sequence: CASSLTVGGPQETQYF. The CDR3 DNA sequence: TGTGCCAGCAGTTTAACTGTGGGGGGCCCTCAAGAGACCCAGTACTTC.

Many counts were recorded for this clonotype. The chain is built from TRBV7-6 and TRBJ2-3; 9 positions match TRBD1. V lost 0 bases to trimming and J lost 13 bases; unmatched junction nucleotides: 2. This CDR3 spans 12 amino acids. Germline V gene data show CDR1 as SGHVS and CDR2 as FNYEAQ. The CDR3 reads CASSLAGDREYF. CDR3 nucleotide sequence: TGTGCCAGCAGCTTAGCCGGGGACAGGGAGTATTTT.

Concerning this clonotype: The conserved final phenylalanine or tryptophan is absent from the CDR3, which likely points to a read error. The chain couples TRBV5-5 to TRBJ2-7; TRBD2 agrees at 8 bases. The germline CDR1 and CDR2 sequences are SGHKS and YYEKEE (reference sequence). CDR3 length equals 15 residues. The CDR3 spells CANSLDGGGTYEQYL. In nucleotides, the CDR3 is TGTGCCAACAGCTTGGACGGCGGGGGGACCTACGAGCAGTACTTA.

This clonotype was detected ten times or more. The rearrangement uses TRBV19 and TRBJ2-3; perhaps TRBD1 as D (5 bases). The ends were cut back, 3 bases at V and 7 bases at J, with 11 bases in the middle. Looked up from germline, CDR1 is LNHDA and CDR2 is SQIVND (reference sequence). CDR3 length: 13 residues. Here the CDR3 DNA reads TGTGCCAGTAGTATTCAGGGTCGAAATACGCAGTATTTT. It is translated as CASSIQGRNTQYF.

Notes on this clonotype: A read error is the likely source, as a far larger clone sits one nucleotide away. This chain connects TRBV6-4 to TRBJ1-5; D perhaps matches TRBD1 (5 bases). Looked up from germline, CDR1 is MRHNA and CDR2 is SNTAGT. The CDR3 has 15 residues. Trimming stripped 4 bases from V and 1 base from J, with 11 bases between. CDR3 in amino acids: CASSGRGGSNQPQHF. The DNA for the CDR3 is TGTGCCAGCAGTGGACGGGGGGGAAGCAATCAGCCCCAGCATTTT.